This T cell receptor beta chain was profiled in a study of blood T cell repertoires in COVID-19. In the study overall: The United States, Italy and Spain supplied acute and convalescent COVID-19 samples. PBMCs, B-cell-depleted T cells, or T cells provided the cDNA or gDNA that made up the material.

V shed 6 bases and J shed 3 bases, with 17 bases lying between them. Germline CDR1 and CDR2: MDHEN and SYDVKM. The length of the CDR3 is 15 residues. Original analysis: Estimated nucleated cell counts came from reference gene primer amplification. Clones were read by immunoSEQ multiplex PCR, and TCRdb kept only the in-frame ones, dropping some. V and J calls and clone size come straight from that table; D and trimming were deduced from the DNA. The sample contains about 340,000 clones, 80% to 90% of which appear only once. The TCR sequence derives from a man aged 25-45 years with active or convalescent COVID-19. Input material: peripheral blood. The chain employs TRBV28 and TRBJ1-2; a weak D match, TRBD1 (5 bases). The CDR3 bases are TGTGCCAGCAGGGCCCCGGGGGACCTCTACTATGGCTACACCTTC. It is translated as CASRAPGDLYYGYTF.